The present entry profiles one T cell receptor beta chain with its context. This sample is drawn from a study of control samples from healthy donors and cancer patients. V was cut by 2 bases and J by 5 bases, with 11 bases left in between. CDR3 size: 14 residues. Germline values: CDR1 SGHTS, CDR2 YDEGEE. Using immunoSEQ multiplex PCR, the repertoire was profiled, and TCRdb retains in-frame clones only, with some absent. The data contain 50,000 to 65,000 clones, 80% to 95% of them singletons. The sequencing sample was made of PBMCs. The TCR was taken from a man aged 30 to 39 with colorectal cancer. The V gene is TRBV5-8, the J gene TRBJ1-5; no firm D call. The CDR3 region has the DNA TGTGCCAGCAGCTTTCCCCTTCTTGATCAGCCCCAGCATTTT. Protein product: CASSFPLLDQPQHF. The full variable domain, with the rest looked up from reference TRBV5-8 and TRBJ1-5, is EAGVTQSPTHLIKTRGQQATLRCSPISGHTSVYWYQQALGLGLQFLLWYDEGEERNRGNFPPRFSGRQFPNYSSELNVNALELEDSALYLCASSFPLLDQPQHFGDGTRLSIL.